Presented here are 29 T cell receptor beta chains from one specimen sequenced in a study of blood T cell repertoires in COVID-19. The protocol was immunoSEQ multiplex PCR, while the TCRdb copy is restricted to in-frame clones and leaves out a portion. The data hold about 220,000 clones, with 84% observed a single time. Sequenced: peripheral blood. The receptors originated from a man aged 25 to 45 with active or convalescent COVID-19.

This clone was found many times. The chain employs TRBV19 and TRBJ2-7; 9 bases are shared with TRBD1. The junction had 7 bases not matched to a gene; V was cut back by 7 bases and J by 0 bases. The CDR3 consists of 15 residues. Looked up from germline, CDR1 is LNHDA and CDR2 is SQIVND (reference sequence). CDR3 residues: CASTTGTGSSYEQYF. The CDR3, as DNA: TGTGCCAGTACCACCGGGACAGGGAGCTCCTACGAGCAGTACTTC.

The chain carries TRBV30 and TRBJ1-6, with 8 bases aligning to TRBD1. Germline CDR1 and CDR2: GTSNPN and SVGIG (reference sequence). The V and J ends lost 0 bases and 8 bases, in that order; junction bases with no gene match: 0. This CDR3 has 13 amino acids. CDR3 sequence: CAWSVQGDSPLHF. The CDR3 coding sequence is TGTGCCTGGAGTGTACAGGGGGATTCACCCCTCCACTTT.

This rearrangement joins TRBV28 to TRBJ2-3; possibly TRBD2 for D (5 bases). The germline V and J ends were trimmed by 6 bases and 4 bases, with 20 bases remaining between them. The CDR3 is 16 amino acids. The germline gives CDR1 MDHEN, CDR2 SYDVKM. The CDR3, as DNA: TGTGCCAGCAGCGACCTCCTAGCCGGAGGACCAGATACGCAGTATTTT. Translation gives CASSDLLAGGPDTQYF.

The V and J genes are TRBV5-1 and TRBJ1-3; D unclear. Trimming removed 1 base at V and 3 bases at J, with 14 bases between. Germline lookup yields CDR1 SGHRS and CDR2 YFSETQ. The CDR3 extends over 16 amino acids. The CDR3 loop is CASSLSFSESGNTIYF. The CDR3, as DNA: TGCGCCAGCAGCTTGTCTTTCAGCGAGAGTGGAAACACCATATATTTT.

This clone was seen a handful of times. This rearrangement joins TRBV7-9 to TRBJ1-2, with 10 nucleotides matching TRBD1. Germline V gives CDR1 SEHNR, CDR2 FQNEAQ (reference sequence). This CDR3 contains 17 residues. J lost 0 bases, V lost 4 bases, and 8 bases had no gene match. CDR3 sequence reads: CASSSIGTGEANYGYTF. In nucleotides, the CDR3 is TGTGCCAGCAGCTCCATTGGGACAGGGGAAGCTAACTATGGCTACACCTTC.

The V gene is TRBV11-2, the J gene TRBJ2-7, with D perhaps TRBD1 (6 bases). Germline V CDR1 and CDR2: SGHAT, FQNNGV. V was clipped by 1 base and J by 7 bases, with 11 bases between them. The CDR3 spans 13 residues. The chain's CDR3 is CASSLGQVGEQYF. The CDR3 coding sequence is TGTGCCAGCAGCTTAGGACAGGTCGGAGAGCAGTACTTC.

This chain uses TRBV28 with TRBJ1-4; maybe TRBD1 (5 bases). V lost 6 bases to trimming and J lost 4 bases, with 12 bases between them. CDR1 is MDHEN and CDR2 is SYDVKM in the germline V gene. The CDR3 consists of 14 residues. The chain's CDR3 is CASSYRWDNEKLFF. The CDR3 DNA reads TGTGCCAGCAGCTACAGGTGGGATAATGAAAAACTGTTTTTT.

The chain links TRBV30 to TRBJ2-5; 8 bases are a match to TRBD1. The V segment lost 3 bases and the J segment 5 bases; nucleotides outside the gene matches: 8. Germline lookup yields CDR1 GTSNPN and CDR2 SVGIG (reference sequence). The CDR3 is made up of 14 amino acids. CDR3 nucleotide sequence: TGTGCCTGGAGCCAAGGACAGGGTGATGAGACCCAGTACTTC. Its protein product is CAWSQGQGDETQYF.

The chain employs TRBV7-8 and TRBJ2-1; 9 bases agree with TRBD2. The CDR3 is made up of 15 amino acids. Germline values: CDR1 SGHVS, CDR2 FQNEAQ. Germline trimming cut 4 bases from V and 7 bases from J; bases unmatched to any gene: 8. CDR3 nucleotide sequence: TGTGCCAGCAGCTGGCCCGGGCTAGCGGGAAATGAGCAGTTCTTC. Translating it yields CASSWPGLAGNEQFF.

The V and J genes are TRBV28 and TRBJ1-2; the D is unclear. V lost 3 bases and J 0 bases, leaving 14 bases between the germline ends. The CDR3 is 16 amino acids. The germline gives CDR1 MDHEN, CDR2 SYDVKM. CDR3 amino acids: CASSLAGYLPNYGYTF. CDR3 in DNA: TGTGCCAGCAGTTTGGCCGGGTACCTCCCTAACTATGGCTACACCTTC.

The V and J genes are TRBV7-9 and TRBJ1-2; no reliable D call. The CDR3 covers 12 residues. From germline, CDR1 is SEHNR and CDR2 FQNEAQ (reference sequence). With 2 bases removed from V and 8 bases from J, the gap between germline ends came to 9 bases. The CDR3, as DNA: TGTGCCAGCAGCTTAATATTTTCGGGCTACACCTTC. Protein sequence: CASSLIFSGYTF.

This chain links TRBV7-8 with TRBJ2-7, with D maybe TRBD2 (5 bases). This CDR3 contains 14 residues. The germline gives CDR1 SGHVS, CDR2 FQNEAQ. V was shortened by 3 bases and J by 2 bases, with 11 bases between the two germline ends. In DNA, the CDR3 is TGTGCCAGCAGCTTGAGGGATTCGGCCTACGAGCAGTACTTC. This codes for CASSLRDSAYEQYF.

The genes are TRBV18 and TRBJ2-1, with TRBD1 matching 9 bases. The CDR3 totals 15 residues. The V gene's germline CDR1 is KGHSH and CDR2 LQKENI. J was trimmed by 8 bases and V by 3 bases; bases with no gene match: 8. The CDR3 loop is CASSPFGTGSDEQFF. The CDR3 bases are TGTGCCAGCTCACCCTTCGGGACAGGGAGCGATGAGCAGTTCTTC.

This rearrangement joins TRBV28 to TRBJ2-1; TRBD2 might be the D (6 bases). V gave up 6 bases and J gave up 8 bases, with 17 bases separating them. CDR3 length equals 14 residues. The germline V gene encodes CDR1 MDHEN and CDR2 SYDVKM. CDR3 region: CASSLGPRGDEQFF. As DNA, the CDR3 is TGTGCCAGCAGCCTAGGACCGCGCGGGGATGAGCAGTTCTTC.

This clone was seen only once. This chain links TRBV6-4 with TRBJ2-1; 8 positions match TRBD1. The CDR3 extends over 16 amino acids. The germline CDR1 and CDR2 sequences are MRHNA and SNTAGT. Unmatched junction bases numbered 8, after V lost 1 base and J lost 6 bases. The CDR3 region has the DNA TGTGCCAGCAGTGACTTTGGACAGGGCCCCCTCAATGAGCAGTTCTTC. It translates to CASSDFGQGPLNEQFF.

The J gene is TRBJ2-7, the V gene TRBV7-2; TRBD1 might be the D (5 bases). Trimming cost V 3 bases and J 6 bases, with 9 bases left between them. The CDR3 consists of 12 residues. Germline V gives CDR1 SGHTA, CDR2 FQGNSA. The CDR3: CASSFQTAEQYF. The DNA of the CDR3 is TGTGCCAGCAGCTTTCAGACAGCCGAGCAGTACTTC.

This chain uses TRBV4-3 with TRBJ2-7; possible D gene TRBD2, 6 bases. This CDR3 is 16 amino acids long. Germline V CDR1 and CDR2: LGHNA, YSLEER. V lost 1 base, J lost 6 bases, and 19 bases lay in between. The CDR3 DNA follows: TGCGCCAGCAGCCAAGGTCAGGGACTCCCCCTCGGCGAGCAGTACTTC. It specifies CASSQGQGLPLGEQYF.

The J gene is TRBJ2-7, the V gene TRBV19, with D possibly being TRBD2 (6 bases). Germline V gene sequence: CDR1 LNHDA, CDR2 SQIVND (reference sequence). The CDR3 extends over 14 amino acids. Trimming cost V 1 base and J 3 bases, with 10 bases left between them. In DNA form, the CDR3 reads TGTGCCAGTAGTATAGTAGCGGAATTCTACGAGCAGTACTTC. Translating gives CASSIVAEFYEQYF. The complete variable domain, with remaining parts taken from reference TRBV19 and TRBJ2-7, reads DGGITQSPKYLFRKEGQNVTLSCEQNLNHDAMYWYRQDPGQGLRLIYYSQIVNDFQKGDIAEGYSVSREKKESFPLTVTSAQKNPTAFYLCASSIVAEFYEQYFGPGTRLTVT.

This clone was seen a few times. The CDR3 nucleotides are TGTGCCAGCAGTCCCGCGACTATACCGGGGGAGCAGTACTTC. This codes for CASSPATIPGEQYF. The rearrangement uses TRBV2 and TRBJ2-7; D is possibly TRBD2 (5 bases). Trimming removed 5 bases at V and 7 bases at J, with 18 bases between. This CDR3 spans 14 amino acids. Germline CDR1 reads SNHLY; CDR2 reads FYNNEI.

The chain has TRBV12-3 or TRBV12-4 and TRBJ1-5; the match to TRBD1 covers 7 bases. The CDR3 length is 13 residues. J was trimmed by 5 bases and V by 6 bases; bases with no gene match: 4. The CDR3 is CASRQGWYQPQHF. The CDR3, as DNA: TGTGCCAGCAGACAGGGGTGGTATCAGCCCCAGCATTTT.

CDR3 DNA sequence: TGTGCCAGCAGCCCCCGGGGGTTTCGCACCGGGGAGCTGTTTTTT. Translated, it gives CASSPRGFRTGELFF. This rearrangement joins TRBV7-6 to TRBJ2-2, with D possibly TRBD2 on 6 matching bases. Germline V gene data show CDR1 as SGHVS and CDR2 as FNYEAQ. With 5 bases removed from V and 4 bases from J, the gap between germline ends came to 14 bases. The CDR3 loop spans 15 amino acids.

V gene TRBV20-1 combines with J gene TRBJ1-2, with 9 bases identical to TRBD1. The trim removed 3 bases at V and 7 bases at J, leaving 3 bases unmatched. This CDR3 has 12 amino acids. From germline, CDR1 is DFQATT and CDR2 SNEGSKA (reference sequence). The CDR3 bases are TGCAGTGCTAGTCTACAGGGGGCTGGCTACACCTTC. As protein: CSASLQGAGYTF.

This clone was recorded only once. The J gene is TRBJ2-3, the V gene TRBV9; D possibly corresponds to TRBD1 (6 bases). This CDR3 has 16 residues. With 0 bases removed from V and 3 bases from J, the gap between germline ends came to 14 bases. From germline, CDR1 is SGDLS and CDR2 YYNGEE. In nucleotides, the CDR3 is TGTGCCAGCAGCGTAGAAGCAGGGGAGTTTACAGATACGCAGTATTTT. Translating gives CASSVEAGEFTDTQYF. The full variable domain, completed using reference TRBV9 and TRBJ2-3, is DSGVTQTPKHLITATGQRVTLRCSPRSGDLSVYWYQQSLDQGLQFLIQYYNGEERAKGNILERFSAQQFPDLHSELNLSSLELGDSALYFCASSVEAGEFTDTQYFGPGTRLTVL.

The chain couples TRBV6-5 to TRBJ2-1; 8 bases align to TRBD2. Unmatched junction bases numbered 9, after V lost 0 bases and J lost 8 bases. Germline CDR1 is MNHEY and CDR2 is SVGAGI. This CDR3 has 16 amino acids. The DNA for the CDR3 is TGTGCCAGCAGTTACTCTCTCGGGAGGGCCTCGTATGAGCAGTTCTTC. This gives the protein CASSYSLGRASYEQFF.

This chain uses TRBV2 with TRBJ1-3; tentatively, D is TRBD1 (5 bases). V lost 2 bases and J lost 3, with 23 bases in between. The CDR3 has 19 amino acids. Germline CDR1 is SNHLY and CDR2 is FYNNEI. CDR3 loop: CASSERGSGTGANGNTIYF. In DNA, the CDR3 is TGTGCCAGCAGTGAACGTGGTTCGGGTACAGGAGCGAATGGAAACACCATATATTTT.

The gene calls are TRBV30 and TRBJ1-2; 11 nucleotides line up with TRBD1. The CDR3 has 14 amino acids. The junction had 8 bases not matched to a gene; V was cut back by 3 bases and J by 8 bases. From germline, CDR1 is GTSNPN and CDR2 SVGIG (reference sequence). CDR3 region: CAWRGDRGIRGYTF. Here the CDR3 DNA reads TGTGCCTGGAGGGGGGACAGGGGGATTAGAGGCTACACCTTC. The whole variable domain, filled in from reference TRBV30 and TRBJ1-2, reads SQTIHQWPATLVQPVGSPLSLECTVEGTSNPNLYWYRQAAGRGLQLLFYSVGIGQISSEVPQNLSASRPQDRQFILSSKKLLLSDSGFYLCAWRGDRGIRGYTFGSGTRLTVV.

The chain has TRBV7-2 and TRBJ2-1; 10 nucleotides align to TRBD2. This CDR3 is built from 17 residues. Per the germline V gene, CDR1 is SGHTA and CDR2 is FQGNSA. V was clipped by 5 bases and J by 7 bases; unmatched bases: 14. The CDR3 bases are TGTGCCAGCAGCCATAATTCCGGGACTAGCGCCTTTAATGAGCAGTTCTTC. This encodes CASSHNSGTSAFNEQFF.

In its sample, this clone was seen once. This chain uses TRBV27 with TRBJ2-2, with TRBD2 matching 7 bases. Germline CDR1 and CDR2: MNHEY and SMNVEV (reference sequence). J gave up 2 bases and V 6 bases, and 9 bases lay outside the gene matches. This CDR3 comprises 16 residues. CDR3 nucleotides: TGTGCCAGCAGGCCTCTAGCGGTAACCAACACCGGGGAGCTGTTTTTT. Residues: CASRPLAVTNTGELFF.

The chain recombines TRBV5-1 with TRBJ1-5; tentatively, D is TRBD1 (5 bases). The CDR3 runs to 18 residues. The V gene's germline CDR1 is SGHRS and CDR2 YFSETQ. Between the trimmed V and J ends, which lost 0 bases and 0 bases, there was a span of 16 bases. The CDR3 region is CASSLATESEPSNQPQHF. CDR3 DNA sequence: TGCGCCAGCAGCTTGGCGACAGAAAGCGAACCTAGCAATCAGCCCCAGCATTTT. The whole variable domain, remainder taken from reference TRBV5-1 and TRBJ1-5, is KAGVTQTPRYLIKTRGQQVTLSCSPISGHRSVSWYQQTPGQGLQFLFEYFSETQRNKGNFPGRFSGRQFSNSRSEMNVSTLELGDSALYLCASSLATESEPSNQPQHFGDGTRLSIL.